This TCR beta chain was obtained from a study of T cell changes during pregnancy in multiple sclerosis. This clone has just one count. Here immunoSEQ multiplex PCR was the method, and the copy in TCRdb shows in-frame clones only, minus some. The sample shows 35,000 to 40,000 clones, approximately 92% of them seen only once. The CDR3 length is 14 residues. V was shortened by 7 bases and J by 2 bases, with 17 bases between the two germline ends. Germline V gene sequence: CDR1 SQVTM, CDR2 ANQGSEA. This chain uses TRBV29-1 with TRBJ1-1, with a tentative D call TRBD1 (6 bases). The clonotype comes from a female donor with multiple sclerosis, enrolled in a pregnancy study. Material: CD8+ T cells from peripheral blood mononuclear cells, obtained in the third trimester of pregnancy. As DNA, the CDR3 is TGCAGCGCCACCCTCAGGGGCTATAACACTGAAGCTTTCTTT. Amino acid sequence: CSATLRGYNTEAFF.